This TCR delta chain was observed in a study of gamma-delta T cells after stem cell transplantation. TCRdb reran clone calling via CATT on the RT-PCR reads. The sample carries more than 7,000 delta-chain clones, more than 14% recorded once. This clone counts as medium-sized (0.01 to 0.1%). This receptor was obtained from a human donor. It is not recorded whose cells these are; they may come from a transplant donor. Sequenced sample: gamma-delta T cells.

CDR3: CALGGPLLLGDKLIF. The CDR3 region has the DNA TGTGCTCTTGGGGGCCCCCTCCTACTGGGGGATAAACTCATCTTT. The chain combines TRDV1 with TRDJ1, with D perhaps TRDD3 (7 bases). From germline, CDR1 is TSWWSYY and CDR2 QGS. Trimming pared 4 bases from V and 5 bases from J, leaving 17 bases between. CDR3 length equals 15 residues.